These 20 T cell receptor beta chains originate from one sample sequenced in a study of T cells after posttransplantation cyclophosphamide. Busulfan-fludarabine conditioning, marrow transplant, and cyclophosphamide on days +3 and +4 were administered. Sequencing was performed with immunoSEQ multiplex PCR; in TCRdb, only in-frame clones are kept and a portion is missing. The counts give under 25,000 clones, none of them seen only once; about 2% is held by the top ten. Sequenced material: PBMCs, taken after allogeneic stem cell transplant with posttransplant cyclophosphamide. These receptors originate from a male patient aged 18 to 29 who received an allogeneic stem cell transplant from a related donor, was CMV-positive, and had no GVHD. Some of these T cells may belong to the graft donor.

Many counts were recorded for this clone. The V call is TRBV13, the J call TRBJ1-2, with D hard to call. Germline loops: CDR1 PRHDT, CDR2 FYEKMQ (reference sequence). V was clipped by 2 bases and J by 4 bases, with 8 bases between them. The CDR3 totals 13 residues. The CDR3 loop reads CASSLRESYGYTF. CDR3 DNA: TGTGCCAGCAGCTTACGGGAATCCTATGGCTACACCTTC.

This clone was counted many times. The gene calls are TRBV6-5 and TRBJ2-7, with TRBD1 matching over 9 bases. Per germline, CDR1 MNHEY and CDR2 SVGAGI. V was clipped by 6 bases and J by 1 base; unmatched bases: 1. The CDR3 spans 13 residues. In nucleotides, the CDR3 is TGTGCCAGCAGAGGGACAGGGTCCTACGAGCAGTACTTC. Protein sequence: CASRGTGSYEQYF.

This clone was detected many times. CDR3 loop: CASRSTSGPTTQYF. The DNA of the CDR3 is TGTGCCAGCAGAAGCACTAGCGGGCCGACTACGCAGTATTTT. The chain recombines TRBV7-2 with TRBJ2-3; TRBD2 matches 9 bases. The CDR3 runs to 14 residues. V lost 6 bases, J lost 8 bases, and 9 bases stayed unmatched. The germline V gene encodes CDR1 SGHTA and CDR2 FQGNSA.

This clone was found many times. V and J are TRBV5-1 and TRBJ1-1; maybe TRBD1 (5 bases). Germline-derived CDR1 and CDR2 are SGHRS and YFSETQ. V dropped 2 bases and J dropped 1 base, with 9 bases sitting between them. CDR3 length: 14 amino acids. The CDR3 reads CASSFRQPNTEAFF. CDR3 bases: TGCGCCAGCAGCTTCCGACAGCCGAACACTGAAGCTTTCTTT.

In its sample, this clone was seen many times. The chain links TRBV4-3 to TRBJ2-7; D is possibly TRBD1 (5 bases). The CDR3 runs 14 residues. Germline V gene sequence: CDR1 LGHNA, CDR2 YSLEER. V was shortened by 0 bases and J by 2 bases, with 8 bases between the two germline ends. This chain's CDR3 is CASSQEGVPYEQYF. Written as DNA, the CDR3 is TGCGCCAGCAGCCAAGAAGGGGTTCCCTACGAGCAGTACTTC.

There are many counts of this clone. The chain uses TRBV5-6 and TRBJ1-5; maybe TRBD1 (6 bases). V dropped 1 base and J dropped 0 bases, with 17 bases sitting between them. The CDR3 consists of 18 residues. Germline V gives CDR1 SGHDT, CDR2 YYEEEE. DNA of the CDR3: TGTGCCAGCAGCTTGCTAGGGGGGGTGCGAGATAGCAATCAGCCCCAGCATTTT. Translation gives CASSLLGGVRDSNQPQHF.

This clone was counted many times. The chain has TRBV9 and TRBJ1-5; D gene uncertain. The CDR3 is 15 amino acids. Trimming left V 3 bases short and J 3 bases short, with 13 bases between. Germline V gives CDR1 SGDLS, CDR2 YYNGEE. The CDR3 nucleotides read TGTGCCAGCAGCGCGGGAGGAGGGCACAATCAGCCCCAGCATTTT. As protein: CASSAGGGHNQPQHF. Variable domain in full (rest from reference TRBV9 and TRBJ1-5): DSGVTQTPKHLITATGQRVTLRCSPRSGDLSVYWYQQSLDQGLQFLIQYYNGEERAKGNILERFSAQQFPDLHSELNLSSLELGDSALYFCASSAGGGHNQPQHFGDGTRLSIL.

This clone was counted ten times or more. V and J are TRBV7-9 and TRBJ2-7; TRBD1 might be the D (6 bases). Germline loops: CDR1 SEHNR, CDR2 FQNEAQ (reference sequence). V was cut by 3 bases and J by 2 bases, with 11 bases left in between. There are 14 residues in the CDR3. CDR3 in amino acids: CASSLGRGPYEQYF. The DNA of the CDR3 is TGTGCCAGCAGCTTGGGCAGGGGCCCCTACGAGCAGTACTTC.

This clone was seen many times. V usage is TRBV6-5 and J usage is TRBJ2-5; D is unclear. This CDR3 is built from 14 residues. V was clipped by 8 bases and J by 1 base, with 14 bases between them. Germline V lookup: CDR1 MNHEY, CDR2 SVGAGI. CDR3: CASGMYGVQETQYF. The CDR3 coding sequence is TGTGCCAGCGGCATGTACGGAGTCCAAGAGACCCAGTACTTC.

This clone was seen a handful of times. V is TRBV7-6 and J is TRBJ2-3, with D tentatively TRBD2 (6 bases). The CDR3 totals 17 residues. Between the trimmed V and J ends, which lost 4 bases and 6 bases, there was a span of 23 bases. The V gene's germline CDR1 is SGHVS and CDR2 FNYEAQ. CDR3 nucleotides: TGTGCCAGCAGCTCCCATGTGGGACTCTCACGAGGTGATACGCAGTATTTT. Its translation: CASSSHVGLSRGDTQYF.

This clone was seen ten or more times. This chain joins TRBV10-3 and TRBJ2-2; a weak D match, TRBD2 (7 bases). CDR3 length: 14 amino acids. CDR1 and CDR2 (germline): ENHRY, SYGVKD. The V end lost 10 bases, the J end lost 0 bases, and 12 bases lay between the germline ends. CDR3 DNA: TGTGCCACCAAGGGGGGGTCGAACACCGGGGAGCTGTTTTTT. Protein product: CATKGGSNTGELFF.

This clone was found many times. This chain connects TRBV19 to TRBJ2-1; weak D call: TRBD2 (6 bases). Trimming shortened V by 4 bases and J by 4 bases, and 14 bases separated the two germline ends. The V gene's germline CDR1 is LNHDA and CDR2 SQIVND (reference sequence). The CDR3 runs 15 residues. The CDR3 nucleotides read TGTGCCAGTAGTAACGCGGGATTGTGGTACAATGAGCAGTTCTTC. Translated: CASSNAGLWYNEQFF.

This clone was picked up a small number of times. The chain couples TRBV6-5 to TRBJ1-1; 8 bases line up with TRBD1. V shed 2 bases and J 2 bases; nucleotides not matched to a gene: 1. Germline V gene data show CDR1 as MNHEY and CDR2 as SVGAGI. The CDR3 contains 14 residues. CDR3 sequence: CASSYAGGNTEAFF. The DNA of the CDR3 is TGTGCCAGCAGTTACGCAGGGGGCAACACTGAAGCTTTCTTT.

The table lists this clone with many counts. This chain joins TRBV7-6 and TRBJ2-2; 8 bases are a match to TRBD2. The CDR3 covers 17 residues. V was pared by 4 bases and J by 6 bases, with 13 bases of the junction left unmatched. Per germline, CDR1 SGHVS and CDR2 FNYEAQ. This CDR3 reads CASSWPRTSSLPGELFF. In DNA form, the CDR3 reads TGTGCCAGCAGCTGGCCCCGGACTAGCTCCCTCCCCGGGGAGCTGTTTTTT.

This clone was recorded many times. The gene calls are TRBV6-5 and TRBJ2-7, with TRBD2 identical over 10 bases. V shed 2 bases, J shed 2 bases, and the junction held 3 bases outside the gene matches. This CDR3 contains 15 residues. Germline lookup yields CDR1 MNHEY and CDR2 SVGAGI. Here the CDR3 DNA reads TGTGCCAGCAGTTACACTAGCGGGGCGACCTACGAGCAGTACTTC. Its protein product is CASSYTSGATYEQYF.

This clone has only a few counts. One end of the junction varies from germline; a read error may be responsible. This chain connects TRBV5-1 to TRBJ2-3; TRBD2 agrees at 16 bases. The CDR3 has 20 residues. Germline V CDR1 and CDR2: SGHRS, YFSETQ. CDR3 nucleotide sequence: TGCGCCAGCAGCTCTGGGACTAGCGGGGGGGTGGGAATCGGCACAGATGCGCAGTATTTT. As protein: CASSSGTSGGVGIGTDAQYF.

This clone was observed many times. CDR3 sequence (DNA): TGTGCCAGCAGCCTGGCCCCTCTAGCGGGGGGGCTTTCTGAGCAGTTCTTC. It is translated as CASSLAPLAGGLSEQFF. The gene calls are TRBV13 and TRBJ2-1, with 12 bases that match TRBD2. The V gene's germline CDR1 is PRHDT and CDR2 FYEKMQ (reference sequence). The CDR3 length is 17 residues. J gave up 9 bases and V 5 bases, and 14 bases lay outside the gene matches.

This clone was recorded at least ten times. This sequence joins TRBV10-3 and TRBJ2-5; D perhaps matches TRBD1 (5 bases). CDR3 length equals 13 residues. V gave up 0 bases and J gave up 5 bases, with 7 bases separating them. The germline gives CDR1 ENHRY, CDR2 SYGVKD. CDR3 sequence: CAISESRQETQYF. CDR3 DNA sequence: TGTGCCATCAGTGAGTCGAGACAGGAGACCCAGTACTTC.

In its sample, this clone was seen many times. V and J are TRBV19 and TRBJ2-7; possibly TRBD1 for D (6 bases). Per germline, CDR1 LNHDA and CDR2 SQIVND (reference sequence). This CDR3 contains 14 residues. The V end lost 6 bases, the J end lost 0 bases, and 12 bases lay between the germline ends. The CDR3 nucleotides are TGTGCCAGTAGCAAGACAGGAGGCTCCTACGAGCAGTACTTC. It encodes CASSKTGGSYEQYF.

In its sample, this clone was seen a few times. The rearrangement joins TRBV23-1 to TRBJ1-5, with D hard to call. Being an ORF, TRBV23-1 has a function that is uncertain. CDR3 length: 16 amino acids. V lost 6 bases and J 3 bases, leaving 18 bases between the germline ends. The CDR3 sequence: CASSAKDSSSNQPQHF. The DNA for the CDR3 is TGCGCCAGCAGCGCGAAGGACTCCTCATCCAATCAGCCCCAGCATTTT.